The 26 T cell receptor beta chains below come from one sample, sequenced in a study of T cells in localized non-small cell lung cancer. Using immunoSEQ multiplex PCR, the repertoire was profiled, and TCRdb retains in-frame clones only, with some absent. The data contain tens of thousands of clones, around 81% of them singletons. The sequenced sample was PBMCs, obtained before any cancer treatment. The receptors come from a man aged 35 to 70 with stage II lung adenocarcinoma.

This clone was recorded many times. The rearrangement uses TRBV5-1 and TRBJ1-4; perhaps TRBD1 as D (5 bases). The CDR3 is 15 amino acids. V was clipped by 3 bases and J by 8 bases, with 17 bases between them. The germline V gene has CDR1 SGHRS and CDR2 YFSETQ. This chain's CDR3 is CASSYGATGTEKLFF. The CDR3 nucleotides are TGCGCCAGCAGCTACGGAGCCACAGGAACCGAAAAACTGTTTTTT. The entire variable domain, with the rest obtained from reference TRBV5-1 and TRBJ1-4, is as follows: KAGVTQTPRYLIKTRGQQVTLSCSPISGHRSVSWYQQTPGQGLQFLFEYFSETQRNKGNFPGRFSGRQFSNSRSEMNVSTLELGDSALYLCASSYGATGTEKLFFGSGTQLSVL.

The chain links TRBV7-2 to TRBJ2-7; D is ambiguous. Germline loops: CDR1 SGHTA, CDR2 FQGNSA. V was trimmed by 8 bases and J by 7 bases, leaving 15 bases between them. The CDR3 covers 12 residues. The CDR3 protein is CASSVDIREQYF. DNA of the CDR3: TGTGCCAGCTCTGTAGACATTCGGGAGCAGTACTTC.

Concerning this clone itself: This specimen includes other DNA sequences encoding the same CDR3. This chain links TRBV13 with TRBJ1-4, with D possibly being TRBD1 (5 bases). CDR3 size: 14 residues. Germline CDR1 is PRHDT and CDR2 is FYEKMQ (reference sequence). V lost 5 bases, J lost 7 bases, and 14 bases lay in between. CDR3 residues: CASSPRQWSEKLFF. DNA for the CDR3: TGTGCCAGCAGCCCGCGACAGTGGAGTGAAAAACTGTTTTTT.

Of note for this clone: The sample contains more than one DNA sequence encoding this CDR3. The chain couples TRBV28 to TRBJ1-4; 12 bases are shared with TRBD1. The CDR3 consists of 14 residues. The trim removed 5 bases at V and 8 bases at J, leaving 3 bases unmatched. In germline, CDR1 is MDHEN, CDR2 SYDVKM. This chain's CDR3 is CASSIGTGGEKLFF. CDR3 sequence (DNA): TGTGCCAGCAGTATCGGGACAGGGGGCGAAAAACTGTTTTTT.

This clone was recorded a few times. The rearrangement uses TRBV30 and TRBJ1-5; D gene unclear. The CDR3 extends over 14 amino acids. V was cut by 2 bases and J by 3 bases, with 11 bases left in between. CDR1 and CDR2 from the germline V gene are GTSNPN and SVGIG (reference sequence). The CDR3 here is CAWSKGFDNQPQHF. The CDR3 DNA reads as TGTGCCTGGAGTAAGGGCTTCGACAATCAGCCCCAGCATTTT. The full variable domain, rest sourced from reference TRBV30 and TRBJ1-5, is SQTIHQWPATLVQPVGSPLSLECTVEGTSNPNLYWYRQAAGRGLQLLFYSVGIGQISSEVPQNLSASRPQDRQFILSSKKLLLSDSGFYLCAWSKGFDNQPQHFGDGTRLSIL.

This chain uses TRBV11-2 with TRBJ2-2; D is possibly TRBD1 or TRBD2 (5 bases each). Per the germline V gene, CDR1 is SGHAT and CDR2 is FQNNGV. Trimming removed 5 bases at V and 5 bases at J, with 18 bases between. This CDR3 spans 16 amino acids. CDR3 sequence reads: CASSRGTRRETGELFF. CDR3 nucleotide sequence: TGTGCCAGCAGCCGAGGGACGAGGAGAGAGACCGGGGAGCTGTTTTTT.

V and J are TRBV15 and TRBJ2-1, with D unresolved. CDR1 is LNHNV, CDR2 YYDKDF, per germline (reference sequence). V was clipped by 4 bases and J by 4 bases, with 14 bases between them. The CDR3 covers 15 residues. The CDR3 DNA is TGTGCCACCAGCAAACCTAGGCCTTATTACAATGAGCAGTTCTTC. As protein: CATSKPRPYYNEQFF.

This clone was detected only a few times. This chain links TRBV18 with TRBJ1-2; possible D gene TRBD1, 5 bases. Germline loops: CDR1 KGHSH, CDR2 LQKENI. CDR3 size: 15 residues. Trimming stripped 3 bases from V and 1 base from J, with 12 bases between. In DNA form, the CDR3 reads TGTGCCAGCTCACCTAACCAGGGAAATAACTATGGCTACACCTTC. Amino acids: CASSPNQGNNYGYTF.

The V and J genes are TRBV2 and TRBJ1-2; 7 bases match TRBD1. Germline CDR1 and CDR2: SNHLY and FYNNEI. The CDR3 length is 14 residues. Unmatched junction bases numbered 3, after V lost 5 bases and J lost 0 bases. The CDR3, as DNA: TGTGCCAGCAGTTTCGGGACAGCTAACTATGGCTACACCTTC. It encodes CASSFGTANYGYTF.

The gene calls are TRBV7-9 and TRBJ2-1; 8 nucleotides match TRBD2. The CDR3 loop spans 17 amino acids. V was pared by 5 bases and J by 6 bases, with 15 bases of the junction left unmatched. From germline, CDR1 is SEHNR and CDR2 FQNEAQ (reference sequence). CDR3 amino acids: CASSPYPAGLGANEQFF. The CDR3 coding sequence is TGTGCCAGCAGCCCTTACCCGGCGGGACTAGGCGCCAATGAGCAGTTCTTC.

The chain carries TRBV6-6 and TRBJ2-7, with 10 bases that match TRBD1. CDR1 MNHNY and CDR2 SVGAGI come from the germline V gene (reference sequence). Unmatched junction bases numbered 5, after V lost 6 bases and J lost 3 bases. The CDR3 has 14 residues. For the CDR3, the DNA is TGTGCCAGCAGGGGGGGACAGGGGAACTACGAGCAGTACTTC. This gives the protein CASRGGQGNYEQYF.

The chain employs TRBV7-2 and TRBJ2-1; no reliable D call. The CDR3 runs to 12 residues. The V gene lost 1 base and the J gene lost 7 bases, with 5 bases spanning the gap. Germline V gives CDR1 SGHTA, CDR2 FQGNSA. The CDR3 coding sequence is TGTGCCAGCAGCTTAGAAGCAAATGAGCAGTTCTTC. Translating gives CASSLEANEQFF. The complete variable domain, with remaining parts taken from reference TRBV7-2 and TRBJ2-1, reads GAGVSQSPSNKVTEKGKDVELRCDPISGHTALYWYRQSLGQGLEFLIYFQGNSAPDKSGLPSDRFSAERTGGSVSTLTIQRTQQEDSAVYLCASSLEANEQFFGPGTRLTVL.

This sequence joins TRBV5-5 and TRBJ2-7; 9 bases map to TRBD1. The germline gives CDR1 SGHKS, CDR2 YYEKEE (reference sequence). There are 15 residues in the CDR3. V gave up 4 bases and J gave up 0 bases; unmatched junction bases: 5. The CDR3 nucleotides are TGTGCCAGCAGCCTGGGACAGGGAGGCTCCTACGAGCAGTACTTC. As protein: CASSLGQGGSYEQYF.

DNA for the CDR3: TGCAGCGTTGAGGGGGCTGAAGCTTTCTTT. This sequence encodes CSVEGAEAFF. This chain connects TRBV29-1 to TRBJ1-1, with a possible D match to TRBD1 (5 bases). The germline V gene has CDR1 SQVTM and CDR2 ANQGSEA. The CDR3 sequence is 10 residues long. The ends were cut back, 3 bases at V and 6 bases at J, with 5 bases in the middle.

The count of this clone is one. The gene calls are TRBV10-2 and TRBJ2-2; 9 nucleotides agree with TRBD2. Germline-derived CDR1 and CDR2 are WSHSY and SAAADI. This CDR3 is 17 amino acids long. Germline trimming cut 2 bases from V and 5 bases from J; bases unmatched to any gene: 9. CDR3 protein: CASSETGLATLTGELFF. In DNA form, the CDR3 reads TGCGCCAGCAGTGAGACGGGACTAGCCACCTTAACCGGGGAGCTGTTTTTT.

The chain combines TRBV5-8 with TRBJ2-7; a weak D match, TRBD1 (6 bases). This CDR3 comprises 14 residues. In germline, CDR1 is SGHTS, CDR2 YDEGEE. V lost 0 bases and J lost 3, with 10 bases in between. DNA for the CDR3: TGTGCCAGCAGCTTGGGGCAGGGGCTCTACGAGCAGTACTTC. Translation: CASSLGQGLYEQYF.

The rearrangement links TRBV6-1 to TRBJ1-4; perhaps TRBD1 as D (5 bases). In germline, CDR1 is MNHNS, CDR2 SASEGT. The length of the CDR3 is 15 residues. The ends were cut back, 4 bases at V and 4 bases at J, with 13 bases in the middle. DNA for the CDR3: TGTGCCAGCAGTGGACGGCAGGGCCATAATGAAAAACTGTTTTTT. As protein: CASSGRQGHNEKLFF.

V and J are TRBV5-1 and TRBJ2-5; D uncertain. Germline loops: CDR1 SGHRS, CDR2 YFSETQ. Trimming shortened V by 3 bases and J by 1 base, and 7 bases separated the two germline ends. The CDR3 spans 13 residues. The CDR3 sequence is CASSSQPQETQYF. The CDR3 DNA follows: TGCGCCAGCAGCTCACAACCCCAAGAGACCCAGTACTTC.

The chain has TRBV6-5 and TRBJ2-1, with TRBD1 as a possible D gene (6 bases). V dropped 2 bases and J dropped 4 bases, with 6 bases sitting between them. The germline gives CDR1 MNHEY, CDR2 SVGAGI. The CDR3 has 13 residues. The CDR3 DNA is TGTGCCAGCAGTTACGACAGGTACAATGAGCAGTTCTTC. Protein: CASSYDRYNEQFF.

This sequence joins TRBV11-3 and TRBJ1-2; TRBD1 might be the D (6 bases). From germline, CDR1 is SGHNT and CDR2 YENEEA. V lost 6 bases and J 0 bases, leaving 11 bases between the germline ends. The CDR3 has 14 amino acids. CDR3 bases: TGTGCCAGCAGTCTAGGGGGGTCTAACTATGGCTACACCTTC. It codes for CASSLGGSNYGYTF.

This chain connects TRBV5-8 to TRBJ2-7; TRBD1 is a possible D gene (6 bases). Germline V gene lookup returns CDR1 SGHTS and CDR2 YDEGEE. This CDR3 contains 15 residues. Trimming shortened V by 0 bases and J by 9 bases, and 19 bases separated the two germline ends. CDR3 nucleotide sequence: TGTGCCAGCAGCTTGGGGACAGCCTTGGTCGACCGGCAGTACTTC. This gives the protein CASSLGTALVDRQYF.

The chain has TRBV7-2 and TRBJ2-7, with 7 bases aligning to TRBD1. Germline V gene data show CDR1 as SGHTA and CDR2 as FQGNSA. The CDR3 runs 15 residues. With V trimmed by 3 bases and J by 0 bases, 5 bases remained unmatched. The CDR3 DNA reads TGTGCCAGCAGCTTCGGACAGGCCTTCTCCTACGAGCAGTACTTC. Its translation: CASSFGQAFSYEQYF.

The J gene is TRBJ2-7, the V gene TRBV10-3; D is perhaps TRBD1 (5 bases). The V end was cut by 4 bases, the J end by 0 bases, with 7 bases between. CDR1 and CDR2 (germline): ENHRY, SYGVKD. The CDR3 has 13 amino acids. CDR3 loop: CAISGDSSYEQYF. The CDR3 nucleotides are TGTGCCATCAGTGGCGACAGCTCCTACGAGCAGTACTTC.

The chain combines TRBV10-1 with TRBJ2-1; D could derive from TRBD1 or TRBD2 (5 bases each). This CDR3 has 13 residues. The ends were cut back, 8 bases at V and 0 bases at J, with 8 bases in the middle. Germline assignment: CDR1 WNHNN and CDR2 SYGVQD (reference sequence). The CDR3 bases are TGCGCCAGCGGGACGAACTCCTACAATGAGCAGTTCTTC. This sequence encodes CASGTNSYNEQFF.

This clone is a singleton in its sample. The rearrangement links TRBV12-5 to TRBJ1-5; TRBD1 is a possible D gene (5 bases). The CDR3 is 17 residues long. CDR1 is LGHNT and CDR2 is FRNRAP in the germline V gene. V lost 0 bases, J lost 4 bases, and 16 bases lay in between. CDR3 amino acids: CASGLVTLGPKNQPQHF. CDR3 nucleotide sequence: TGTGCTAGTGGTTTGGTAACTCTGGGACCGAAGAATCAGCCCCAGCATTTT.

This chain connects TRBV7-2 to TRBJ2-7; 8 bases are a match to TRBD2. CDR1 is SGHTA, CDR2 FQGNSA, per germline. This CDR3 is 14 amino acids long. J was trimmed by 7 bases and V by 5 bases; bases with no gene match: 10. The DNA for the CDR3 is TGTGCCAGCAGCCCCACTAGCGGTGGGGGAGAGCAGTACTTC. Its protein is CASSPTSGGGEQYF.